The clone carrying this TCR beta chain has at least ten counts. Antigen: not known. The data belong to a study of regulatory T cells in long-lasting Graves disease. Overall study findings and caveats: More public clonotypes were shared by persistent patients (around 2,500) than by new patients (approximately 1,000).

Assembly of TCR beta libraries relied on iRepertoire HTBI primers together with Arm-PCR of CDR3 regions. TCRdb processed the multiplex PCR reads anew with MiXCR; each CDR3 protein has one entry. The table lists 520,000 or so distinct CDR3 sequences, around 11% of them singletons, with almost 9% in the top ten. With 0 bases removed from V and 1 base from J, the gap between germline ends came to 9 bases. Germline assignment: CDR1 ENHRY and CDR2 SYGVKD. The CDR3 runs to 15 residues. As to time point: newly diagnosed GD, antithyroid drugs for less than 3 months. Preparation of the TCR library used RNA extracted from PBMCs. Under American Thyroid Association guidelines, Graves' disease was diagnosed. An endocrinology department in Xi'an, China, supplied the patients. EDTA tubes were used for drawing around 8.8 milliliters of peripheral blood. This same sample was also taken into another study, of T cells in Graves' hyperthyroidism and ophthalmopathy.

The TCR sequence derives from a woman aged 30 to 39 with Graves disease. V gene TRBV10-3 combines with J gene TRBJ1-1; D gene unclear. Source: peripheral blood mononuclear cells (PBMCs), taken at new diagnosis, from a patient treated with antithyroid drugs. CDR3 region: CAISESVTGNTEAFF. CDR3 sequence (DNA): TGTGCCATCAGTGAGTCAGTGACCGGGAACACTGAAGCTTTCTTT.